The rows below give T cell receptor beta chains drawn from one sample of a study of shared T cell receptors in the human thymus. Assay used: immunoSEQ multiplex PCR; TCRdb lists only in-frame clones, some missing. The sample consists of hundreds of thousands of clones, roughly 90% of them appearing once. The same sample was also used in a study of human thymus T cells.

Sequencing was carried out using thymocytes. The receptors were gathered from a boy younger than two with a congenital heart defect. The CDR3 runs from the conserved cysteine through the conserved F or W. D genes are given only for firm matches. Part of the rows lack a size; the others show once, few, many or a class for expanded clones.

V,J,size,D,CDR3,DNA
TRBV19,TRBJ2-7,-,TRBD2,CASSIGPTTGGGEQYF,TGTGCCAGTAGTATAGGCCCTACTACGGGAGGAGGCGAGCAGTACTTC
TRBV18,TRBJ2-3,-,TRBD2,CASSRRLAGRAGTDTQYF,TGTGCCAGCTCACGACGACTAGCGGGAAGGGCTGGCACAGATACGCAGTATTTT
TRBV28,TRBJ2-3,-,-,CASSLPLGGALPHTDTQYF,TGTGCCAGCAGTTTGCCGTTGGGGGGGGCTCTCCCTCACACAGATACGCAGTATTTT
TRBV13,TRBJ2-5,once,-,CASSPYPAGETQYF,TGTGCCAGCAGCCCGTACCCCGCTGGCGAGACCCAGTACTTC
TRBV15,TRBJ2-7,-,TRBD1,CATSAELQGAASYEQYF,TGTGCCACCAGCGCCGAACTCCAGGGGGCCGCATCCTACGAGCAGTACTTC
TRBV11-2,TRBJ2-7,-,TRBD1,CASSLVVTAGDSSYEQYF,TGTGCCAGCAGCTTAGTGGTAACGGCCGGGGACAGTTCCTACGAGCAGTACTTC
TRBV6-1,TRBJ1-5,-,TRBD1,CASSARQGYQPQHF,TGTGCCAGCAGTGCACGACAGGGTTATCAGCCCCAGCATTTT
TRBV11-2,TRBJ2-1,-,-,CASSLGPGLPHEQFF,TGTGCCAGCAGCTTAGGCCCGGGACTCCCGCATGAGCAGTTCTTC
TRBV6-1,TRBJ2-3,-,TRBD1,CASSGTGKGTDTQYF,TGTGCCAGCAGTGGGACAGGAAAGGGTACAGATACGCAGTATTTT
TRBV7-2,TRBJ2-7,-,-,CASSSSCTSYEQYF,TGTGCCAGCAGCTCTAGCTGTACCTCCTACGAGCAGTACTTC
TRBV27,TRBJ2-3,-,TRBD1,CASSSTYRGGDTDTQYF,TGTGCCAGCAGTTCCACTTACAGGGGTGGGGACACAGATACGCAGTATTTT
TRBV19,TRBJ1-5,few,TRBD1,CASKTGASNQPQHF,TGTGCCAGCAAGACAGGGGCCAGCAATCAGCCCCAGCATTTT
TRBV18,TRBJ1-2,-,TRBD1,CASSLTKTGLPNYGYTF,TGTGCCAGCTCACTCACAAAGACAGGGCTGCCTAACTATGGCTACACCTTC
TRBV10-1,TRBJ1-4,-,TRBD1,CASSEPGQGAANEKLFF,TGCGCCAGCAGTGAGCCGGGACAGGGGGCGGCCAATGAAAAACTGTTTTTT
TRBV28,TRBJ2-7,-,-,CASSHSTGFGEQYF,TGTGCCAGCAGCCATTCAACAGGGTTCGGCGAGCAGTACTTC
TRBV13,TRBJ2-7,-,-,CASSLRGGAYEQYF,TGTGCCAGCAGCTTAAGGGGGGGAGCCTACGAGCAGTACTTC
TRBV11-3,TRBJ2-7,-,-,CASSLDRVGEQYF,TGTGCCAGCAGCTTAGACAGGGTTGGTGAGCAGTACTTC
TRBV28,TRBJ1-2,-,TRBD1,CASSDGDRYYGYTF,TGTGCCAGCAGCGACGGGGACAGATACTATGGCTACACCTTC
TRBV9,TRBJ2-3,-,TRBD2,CASSVVVSTASGNLVTQYF,TGTGCCAGCAGCGTAGTAGTTTCGACGGCTAGCGGGAACTTAGTGACGCAGTATTTT
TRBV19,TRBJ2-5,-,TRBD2,CASKRGTQETQYF,TGTGCCAGTAAGCGGGGAACCCAAGAGACCCAGTACTTC
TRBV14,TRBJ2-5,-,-,CASSQDRRGRAETQYF,TGTGCCAGCAGCCAAGATCGGAGGGGGCGGGCAGAGACCCAGTACTTC
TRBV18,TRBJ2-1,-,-,CASSPKSSAVKFF,TGTGCCAGCTCACCCAAGAGCTCAGCGGTGAAGTTCTTC
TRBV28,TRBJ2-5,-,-,CATQATAQETQYF,TGTGCCACCCAGGCCACAGCCCAAGAGACCCAGTACTTC
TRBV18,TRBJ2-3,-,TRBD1,CASSRTGYTDTQYF,TGTGCCAGCTCAAGGACAGGGTACACAGATACGCAGTATTTT
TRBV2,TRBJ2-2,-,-,CASSGGGWTHTGELFF,TGTGCCAGCAGTGGGGGAGGTTGGACCCACACCGGGGAGCTGTTTTTT
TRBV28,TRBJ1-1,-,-,CASITWGGTRNTEAFF,TGTGCCAGCATCACGTGGGGGGGGACAAGGAACACTGAAGCTTTCTTT
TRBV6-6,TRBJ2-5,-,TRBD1,CASSPRTGGVQETQYF,TGTGCCAGCAGCCCGAGGACAGGGGGCGTTCAAGAGACCCAGTACTTC
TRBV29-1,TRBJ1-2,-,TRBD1,CSVDRGGTGGGGYTF,TGCAGCGTTGACCGGGGTGGGACAGGGGGAGGAGGCTACACCTTC
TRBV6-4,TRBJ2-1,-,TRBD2,CASSEGAGGPWGNYNEQFF,TGTGCCAGCAGTGAAGGAGCGGGAGGGCCGTGGGGAAACTACAATGAGCAGTTCTTC
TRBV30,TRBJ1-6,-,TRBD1,CAWRSRDRLFPSYNSPLHF,TGTGCCTGGAGGAGCCGGGACAGGTTGTTCCCGTCCTATAATTCACCCCTCCACTTT
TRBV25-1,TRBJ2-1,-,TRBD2,CASSGRGGDEQFF,TGTGCCAGCAGTGGCCGGGGAGGGGATGAGCAGTTCTTC
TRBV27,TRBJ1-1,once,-,CASRTAHDTEAFF,TGTGCCAGCAGGACAGCACACGACACTGAAGCTTTCTTT
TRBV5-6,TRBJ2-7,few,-,CASSLGGRTYEQYF,TGTGCCAGCAGCTTGGGGGGCCGAACCTACGAGCAGTACTTC
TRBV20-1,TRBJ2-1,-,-,CSGLGGEQFF,TGCAGTGGCCTGGGGGGTGAGCAGTTCTTC
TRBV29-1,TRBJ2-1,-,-,CSVEVATPQGSYNEQFF,TGCAGCGTTGAAGTAGCCACTCCCCAAGGCTCCTACAATGAGCAGTTCTTC
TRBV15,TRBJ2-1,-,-,CATSRDIRGEKFNEQFF,TGTGCCACCAGCAGAGATATCCGCGGGGAGAAATTCAATGAGCAGTTCTTC
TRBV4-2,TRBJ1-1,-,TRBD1,CASSQDSGQVLNTEAFF,TGTGCCAGCAGCCAAGATTCGGGACAGGTCCTAAACACTGAAGCTTTCTTT
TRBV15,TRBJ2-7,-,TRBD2,CATSPRTGGRASLYEQYF,TGTGCCACCAGCCCCCGGACTGGCGGGAGGGCCTCCCTCTACGAGCAGTACTTC
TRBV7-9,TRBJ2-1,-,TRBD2,CASSPTVLAGTRGEQFF,TGTGCCAGCAGCCCTACCGTCTTAGCGGGAACCCGGGGTGAGCAGTTCTTC
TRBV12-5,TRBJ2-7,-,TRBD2,CASGPLAGGAYEQYF,TGTGCTAGTGGTCCCCTAGCGGGCGGGGCCTACGAGCAGTACTTC
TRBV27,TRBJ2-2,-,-,CASSFSGLGVITNTGELFF,TGTGCCAGCAGTTTTAGCGGTCTGGGAGTAATAACGAACACCGGGGAGCTGTTTTTT
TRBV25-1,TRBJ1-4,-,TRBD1,CASSDRGREKLFF,TGTGCCAGCAGTGACAGGGGGCGGGAAAAACTGTTTTTT
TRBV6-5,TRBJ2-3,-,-,CASSYGRRTDTQYF,TGTGCCAGCAGTTACGGGCGGAGGACAGATACGCAGTATTTT
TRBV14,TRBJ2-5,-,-,CASSLEASTQETQYF,TGTGCCAGCAGCCTCGAGGCCAGTACTCAAGAGACCCAGTACTTC
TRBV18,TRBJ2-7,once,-,CASSPSSYEQYF,TGTGCCAGCTCTCCTAGCTCCTACGAGCAGTACTTC